The rows below give T cell receptor beta chains drawn from one sample of a study of CD8 T cells in ankylosing spondylitis. TCRdb re-derived calls from the 5' RACE reads in MiXCR, one entry per CDR3 protein. The data contain roughly 470,000 distinct CDR3 sequences, more than 25% of them singletons. The sequenced sample consisted of blood, either unsorted or a sorted T cell fraction (not recorded which). The receptors stem from a male donor with ankylosing spondylitis. CDR3s include the opening cysteine and the closing phenylalanine or tryptophan. D genes are given only for firm matches. The size of a clone is reported for some rows only, either as once, few or many, or as a class for expanded clones.

CDR3aa: CASSLDRAPDTQYF; CDR3nt: TGCGCCAGCAGCTTGGACAGGGCCCCAGATACGCAGTATTTT; j_gene: TRBJ2-3; d_gene: .; len: 14; abundance: .; v_gene: TRBV5-1
CDR3aa: CASSRRVSGSGNEQFF; CDR3nt: TGTGCCAGCAGTCGCCGGGTTAGCGGGAGTGGCAATGAGCAGTTCTTC; j_gene: TRBJ2-1; d_gene: TRBD2; len: 16; abundance: few; v_gene: TRBV12-3/TRBV12-4
CDR3aa: CASSYGDVASNQPQHF; CDR3nt: TGTGCCAGCAGCTATGGGGATGTAGCGAGCAATCAGCCCCAGCATTTT; j_gene: TRBJ1-5; d_gene: .; len: 16; abundance: .; v_gene: TRBV11-2
CDR3aa: CASSLSGGKTEAFF; CDR3nt: TGTGCCAGCAGCCTCTCCGGGGGCAAGACTGAAGCTTTCTTT; j_gene: TRBJ1-1; d_gene: .; len: 14; abundance: .; v_gene: TRBV12-3/TRBV12-4
CDR3aa: CASSSVGLAGVGQETQYF; CDR3nt: TGTGCCAGCAGTTCGGTGGGGCTAGCGGGGGTGGGCCAAGAGACCCAGTACTTC; j_gene: TRBJ2-5; d_gene: TRBD2; len: 18; abundance: .; v_gene: TRBV27
CDR3aa: CASSPMGVGEEKLFF; CDR3nt: TGTGCCAGCTCTCCGATGGGCGTAGGGGAGGAAAAACTGTTTTTT; j_gene: TRBJ1-4; d_gene: .; len: 15; abundance: many; v_gene: TRBV18
CDR3aa: CASSLGLSGDQPQHF; CDR3nt: TGTGCCAGCAGTTTGGGGCTCTCCGGGGATCAGCCCCAGCATTTT; j_gene: TRBJ1-5; d_gene: .; len: 15; abundance: .; v_gene: TRBV12-3/TRBV12-4
CDR3aa: CASSTTTGGLNEQFF; CDR3nt: TGCGCCAGCAGCACAACGACAGGGGGTCTTAATGAGCAGTTCTTC; j_gene: TRBJ2-1; d_gene: TRBD1; len: 15; abundance: .; v_gene: TRBV5-1
CDR3aa: CASSGRQYNEQFF; CDR3nt: TGTGCCAGCAGCGGTCGACAGTACAATGAGCAGTTCTTC; j_gene: TRBJ2-1; d_gene: .; len: 13; abundance: .; v_gene: TRBV7-9
CDR3aa: CASSIDQGSSEAFF; CDR3nt: TGTGCCAGTAGTATAGATCAGGGGAGCTCTGAAGCTTTCTTT; j_gene: TRBJ1-1; d_gene: .; len: 14; abundance: few; v_gene: TRBV19
CDR3aa: CSARVGSLYGTSGFGTQYF; CDR3nt: TGCAGTGCTAGGGTGGGCTCATTGTACGGGACTAGCGGTTTTGGTACGCAGTATTTT; j_gene: TRBJ2-3; d_gene: TRBD2; len: 19; abundance: .; v_gene: TRBV20-1
CDR3aa: CASSSSAYEQYF; CDR3nt: TGTGCCAGCAGCTCCTCGGCCTACGAGCAGTACTTC; j_gene: TRBJ2-7; d_gene: .; len: 12; abundance: few; v_gene: TRBV11-2
CDR3aa: CASSFPGGTEAFF; CDR3nt: TGTGCCAGCAGTTTTCCCGGTGGCACTGAAGCTTTCTTT; j_gene: TRBJ1-1; d_gene: .; len: 13; abundance: few; v_gene: TRBV12-3/TRBV12-4
CDR3aa: CAISGGEGYEQYF; CDR3nt: TGTGCCATCAGTGGAGGGGAGGGGTACGAGCAGTACTTC; j_gene: TRBJ2-7; d_gene: TRBD2; len: 13; abundance: .; v_gene: TRBV10-3